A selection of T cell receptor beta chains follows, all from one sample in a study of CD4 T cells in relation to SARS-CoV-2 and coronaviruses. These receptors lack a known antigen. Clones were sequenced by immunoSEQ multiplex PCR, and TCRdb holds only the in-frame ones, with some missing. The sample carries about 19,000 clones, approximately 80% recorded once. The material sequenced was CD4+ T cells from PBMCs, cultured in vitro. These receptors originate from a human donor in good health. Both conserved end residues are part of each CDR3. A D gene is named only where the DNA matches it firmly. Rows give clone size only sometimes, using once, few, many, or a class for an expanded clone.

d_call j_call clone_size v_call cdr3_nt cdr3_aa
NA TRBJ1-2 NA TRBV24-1 TGTGCCACCAGTGATCTTAAAGCGGGCTACCGGGGCTACACCTTC CATSDLKAGYRGYTF
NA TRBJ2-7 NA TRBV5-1 TGCGCCAGCAGCCATTCTACGGAGCAGTACTTC CASSHSTEQYF
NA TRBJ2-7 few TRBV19 TGTGCCAGTAGTATAGCAGGGACCTCCTACGAGCAGTACTTC CASSIAGTSYEQYF
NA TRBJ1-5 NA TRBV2 TGTGCCAGCAGCTACGGACCTTTCACAGGGCCGGGGCAGCCCCAGCATTTT CASSYGPFTGPGQPQHF
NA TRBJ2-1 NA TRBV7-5 TGTGCCAGAAGCTTAGTACTAGCGGAAATCTACAATGAGCAGTTCTTC CARSLVLAEIYNEQFF
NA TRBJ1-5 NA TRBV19 TGTGCCAGTAGTATAGTTGGGGGGGACCATCAGCCCCAGCATTTT CASSIVGGDHQPQHF
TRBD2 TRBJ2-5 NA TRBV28 TGTGCCAGCAGTTTAGAGCGACTAGCGGGAGGGGAAGAGACCCAGTACTTC CASSLERLAGGEETQYF
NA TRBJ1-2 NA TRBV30 TGTGCCTGGAGCGGACGGGGAGGGAACTATGGCTACACCTTC CAWSGRGGNYGYTF
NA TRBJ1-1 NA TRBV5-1 TGCGCCAGCAGCTGGCAGGGTGGGGGAACTGAAGCTTTCTTT CASSWQGGGTEAFF
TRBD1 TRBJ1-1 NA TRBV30 TGTGCCTGGAGTGCAGGGGGCGCCGGGGGCACTGAAGCTTTCTTT CAWSAGGAGGTEAFF
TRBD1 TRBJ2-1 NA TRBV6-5 TGTGCCAGCAAGACGGGACAGGGGAGAAGTGAGCAGTTCTTC CASKTGQGRSEQFF
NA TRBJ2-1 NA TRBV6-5 TGTGCCAGCAGTTACGTCGGAGGGACAGTAAATGAGCAGTTCTTC CASSYVGGTVNEQFF
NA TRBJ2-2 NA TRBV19 TGTGCCAGTAGTATAGATGGGTCCTACCTGAACCCGATTAACACCGGGGAGCTGTTTTTT CASSIDGSYLNPINTGELFF
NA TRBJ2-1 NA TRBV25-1 TGTGCCAGCAGTGAAGATGACAGAGGGAGAGGGAATTACAATGAGCAGTTCTTC CASSEDDRGRGNYNEQFF
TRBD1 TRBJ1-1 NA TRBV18 TGTGCCAGCTCATCTAACAGGGGCCCGAACACTGAAGCTTTCTTT CASSSNRGPNTEAFF
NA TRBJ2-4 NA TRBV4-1 TGCGCCAGCAGCCAGGAGGGACAGCCCTGGGACATTCAGTACTTC CASSQEGQPWDIQYF
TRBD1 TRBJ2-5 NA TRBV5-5 TGTGCCAGCAGCAACACAGGGGGCTGGGAGACCCAGTACTTC CASSNTGGWETQYF